Listed below are T cell receptor beta chains from one sample, sequenced in a study of cytomegalovirus exposure and HLA in healthy donors. Sequencing used immunoSEQ multiplex PCR; TCRdb keeps in-frame clones, though not all of them. The sample consists of approximately 97,000 clones, roughly four fifths of them appearing once. The sample consisted of PBMCs. Source of these receptors: a man aged 35-49 years in good health and CMV-seropositive. Each CDR3 is given with its conserved first and last residue. D genes are given only for firm matches.

D	V	length	CDR3
NA	TRBV6-1	15	CASNLLPGTGNTIYF
NA	TRBV4-2	14	CASSPWTEGPEAFF
TRBD1	TRBV25-1	15	CASSESGQGTHEQFF
NA	TRBV9	15	CASSSNGQPYNEQFF
NA	TRBV2	15	CASSEMQGANQPQHF
NA	TRBV11-1	12	CASSLRGTEAFF
NA	TRBV5-1	14	CASSSGQLGTEAFF
NA	TRBV6-1	15	CASSDFAGSYNEQFF
TRBD2	TRBV6-5	15	CASSYILAGVNEQFF
NA	TRBV7-6	15	CASSETAHSYNEQFF
TRBD1	TRBV5-8	16	CASSLLDRANTGELFF
TRBD1	TRBV6-1	13	CASHRGFTYGYTF
TRBD1	TRBV27	14	CASRSRQGSYEQYF
TRBD2	TRBV6-1	13	CASSRAGGETQYF
TRBD1	TRBV14	16	CASSQETGGKNTEAFF
NA	TRBV19	16	CASSIDHGAQTGEQFF
NA	TRBV7-6	13	CASTREEDYEQYF
TRBD1	TRBV30	13	CAWTTGTSYEQYF
NA	TRBV7-2	16	CASSPQSGQGGGTQYF
TRBD2	TRBV7-8	16	CASSLLAGLGADEQFF
NA	TRBV13	14	CASSTTSRGETQYF
NA	TRBV9	16	CASSALKRARQETQYF
NA	TRBV6-5	16	CASSSQRQDLNTEAFF
TRBD1	TRBV6-6	13	CASSGTGVVGYTF
TRBD1	TRBV9	15	CASRYRDRGEETQYF
NA	TRBV2	15	CASSEASWSSYEQYF
NA	TRBV7-9	15	CSSSLMGTNSDEQYF
NA	TRBV11-2	15	CASSLETGHYSPLHF
TRBD1	TRBV28	15	CASSSATGEDDTQYF
TRBD1	TRBV19	13	CASGMGQNYGYTF
TRBD2	TRBV6-1	18	CASSGLAGGRKDTDTQYF
TRBD1	TRBV9	16	CASSASTGGGTDTQYF
TRBD1	TRBV12-5	12	CASGDRAGEQFF